The clone carrying this T cell receptor beta chain showed up just a few times. The sample originates from a study of control samples from healthy donors and cancer patients. V lost 3 bases to trimming and J lost 10 bases, with 11 bases between them. The CDR3 extends over 12 amino acids. Germline V lookup: CDR1 SGDLS, CDR2 YYNGEE. TCRdb's table, derived via immunoSEQ multiplex PCR, lists solely in-frame clones and lacks some. The table shows about 190,000 clones, with 91% occurring only once. Specimen: blood. This rearrangement joins TRBV9 to TRBJ2-1, with TRBD2 as a possible D gene (6 bases). The clonotype originates from a man aged 25-45 years in good health. The CDR3 DNA sequence: TGTGCCAGCAGCGGGGCGGGGTTAGAGCAGTTCTTC. Its translation: CASSGAGLEQFF.